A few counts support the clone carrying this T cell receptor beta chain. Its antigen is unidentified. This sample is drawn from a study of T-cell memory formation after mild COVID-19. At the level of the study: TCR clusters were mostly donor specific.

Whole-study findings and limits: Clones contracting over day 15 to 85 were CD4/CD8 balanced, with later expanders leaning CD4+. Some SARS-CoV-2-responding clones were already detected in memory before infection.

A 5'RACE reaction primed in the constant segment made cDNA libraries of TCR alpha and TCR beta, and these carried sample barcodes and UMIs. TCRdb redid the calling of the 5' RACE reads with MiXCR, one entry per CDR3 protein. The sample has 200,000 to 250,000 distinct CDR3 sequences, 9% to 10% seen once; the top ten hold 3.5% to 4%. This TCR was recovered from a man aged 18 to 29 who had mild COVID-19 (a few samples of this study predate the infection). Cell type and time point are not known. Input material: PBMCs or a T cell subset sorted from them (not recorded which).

CDR3 bases: TGTGCCACCGGACAGCTCAATCAGCCCCAGCATTTT. Translation gives CATGQLNQPQHF. This chain connects TRBV19 to TRBJ1-5; D perhaps matches TRBD1 (6 bases). The CDR3 has 12 amino acids. Germline V gene lookup returns CDR1 LNHDA and CDR2 SQIVND (reference sequence). The V gene lost 10 bases and the J gene lost 3 bases, with 10 bases spanning the gap.